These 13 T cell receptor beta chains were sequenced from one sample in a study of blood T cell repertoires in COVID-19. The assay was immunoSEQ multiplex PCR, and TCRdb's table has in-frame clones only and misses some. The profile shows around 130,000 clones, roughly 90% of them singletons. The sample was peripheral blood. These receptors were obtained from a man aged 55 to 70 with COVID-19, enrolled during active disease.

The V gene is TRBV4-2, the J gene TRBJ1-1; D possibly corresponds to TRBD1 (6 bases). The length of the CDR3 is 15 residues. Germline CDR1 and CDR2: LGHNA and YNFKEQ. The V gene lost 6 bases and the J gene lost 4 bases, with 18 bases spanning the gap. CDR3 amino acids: CASSPGQSLITEAFF. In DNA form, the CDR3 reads TGTGCCAGCAGTCCGGGACAAAGTTTGATCACTGAAGCTTTCTTT.

This CDR3 reads CASILGGISYNEQFF. The CDR3 DNA sequence: TGTGCCAGCATCCTCGGGGGAATCTCCTACAATGAGCAGTTCTTC. The chain joins TRBV2 to TRBJ2-1, with D possibly TRBD2 on 6 matching bases. The length of the CDR3 is 15 residues. CDR1 SNHLY and CDR2 FYNNEI come from the germline V gene. Trimming took off 7 bases at V and 0 bases at J, with 13 bases between the two ends.

The CDR3 sequence: CASSHGGRGLKDTQYF. For the CDR3, the DNA is TGTGCCAGCAGCCACGGCGGAAGGGGGCTTAAAGATACGCAGTATTTT. The chain combines TRBV11-3 with TRBJ2-3; 7 nucleotides agree with TRBD1. Germline V gene lookup returns CDR1 SGHNT and CDR2 YENEEA. The J segment lost 5 bases and the V segment lost 5 bases, leaving 13 bases of the junction unmatched. CDR3 length equals 16 residues.

CDR3 sequence: CASGTVAFYEQYF. The CDR3 nucleotides read TGTGCCAGCGGGACAGTTGCCTTCTACGAGCAGTACTTC. The rearrangement links TRBV7-9 to TRBJ2-7; 7 nucleotides agree with TRBD1. The CDR3 spans 13 residues. Per the germline V gene, CDR1 is SEHNR and CDR2 is FQNEAQ (reference sequence). Trimming cost V 8 bases and J 3 bases; bases outside gene matches: 7.

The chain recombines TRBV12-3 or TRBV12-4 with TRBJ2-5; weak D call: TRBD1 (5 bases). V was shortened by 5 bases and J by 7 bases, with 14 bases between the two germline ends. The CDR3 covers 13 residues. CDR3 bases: TGTGCCAGCAGTGATGACAGACATGGGACCCAGTACTTC. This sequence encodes CASSDDRHGTQYF.

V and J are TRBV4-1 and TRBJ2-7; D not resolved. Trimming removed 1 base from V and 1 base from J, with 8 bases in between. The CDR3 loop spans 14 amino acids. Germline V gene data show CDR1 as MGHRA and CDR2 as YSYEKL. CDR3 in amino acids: CASSQGPNSYEQYF. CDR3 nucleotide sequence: TGCGCCAGCAGCCAAGGCCCTAATTCCTACGAGCAGTACTTC.

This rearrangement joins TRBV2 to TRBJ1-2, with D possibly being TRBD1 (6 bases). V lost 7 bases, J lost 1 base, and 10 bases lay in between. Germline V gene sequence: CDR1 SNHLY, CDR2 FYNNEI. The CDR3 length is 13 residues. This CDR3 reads CASIYRVNYGYTF. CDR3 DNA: TGTGCCAGCATATACAGGGTTAACTATGGCTACACCTTC.

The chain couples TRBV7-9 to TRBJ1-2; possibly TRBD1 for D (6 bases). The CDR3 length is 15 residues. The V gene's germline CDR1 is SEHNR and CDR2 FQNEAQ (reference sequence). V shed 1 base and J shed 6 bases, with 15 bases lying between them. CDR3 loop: CASSLEVQGIDGYTF. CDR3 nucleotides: TGTGCCAGCAGCTTAGAGGTACAGGGAATCGATGGCTACACCTTC. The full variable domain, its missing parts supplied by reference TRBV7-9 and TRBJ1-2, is DTGVSQNPRHKITKRGQNVTFRCDPISEHNRLYWYRQTLGQGPEFLTYFQNEAQLEKSRLLSDRFSAERPKGSFSTLEIQRTEQGDSAMYLCASSLEVQGIDGYTFGSGTRLTVV.

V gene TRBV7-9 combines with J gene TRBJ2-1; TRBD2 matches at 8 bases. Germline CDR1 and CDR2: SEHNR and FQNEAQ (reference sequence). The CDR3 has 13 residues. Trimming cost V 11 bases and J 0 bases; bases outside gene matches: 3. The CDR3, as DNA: TGTGCCCAGCGGGGGAGCTCCTACAATGAGCAGTTCTTC. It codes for CAQRGSSYNEQFF.

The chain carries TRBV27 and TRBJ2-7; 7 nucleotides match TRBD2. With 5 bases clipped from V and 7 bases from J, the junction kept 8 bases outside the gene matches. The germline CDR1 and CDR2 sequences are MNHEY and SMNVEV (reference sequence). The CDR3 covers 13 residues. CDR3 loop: CASSASGIGEQYF. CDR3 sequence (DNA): TGTGCCAGCAGTGCGAGCGGGATAGGTGAGCAGTACTTC.

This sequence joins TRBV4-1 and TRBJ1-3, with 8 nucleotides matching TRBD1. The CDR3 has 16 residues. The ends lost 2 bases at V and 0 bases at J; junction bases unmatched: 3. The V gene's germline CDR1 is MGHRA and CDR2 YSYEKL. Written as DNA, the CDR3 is TGCGCCAGCAGCCAACATGACAGGGGCTCTGGAAACACCATATATTTT. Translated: CASSQHDRGSGNTIYF.

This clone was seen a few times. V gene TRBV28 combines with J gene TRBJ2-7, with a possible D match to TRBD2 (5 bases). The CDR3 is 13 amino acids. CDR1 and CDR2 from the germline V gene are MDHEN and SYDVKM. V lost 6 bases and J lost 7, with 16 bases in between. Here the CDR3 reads CASSLGRGWEQYF. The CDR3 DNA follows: TGTGCCAGCAGCCTAGGACGGGGTTGGGAGCAGTACTTC.

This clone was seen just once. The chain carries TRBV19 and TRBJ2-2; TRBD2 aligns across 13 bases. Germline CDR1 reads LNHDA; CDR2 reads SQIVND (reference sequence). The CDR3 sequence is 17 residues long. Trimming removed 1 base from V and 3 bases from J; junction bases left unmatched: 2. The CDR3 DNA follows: TGTGCCAGTAGTATAGGGACTAGCGGGAGTCACACCGGGGAGCTGTTTTTT. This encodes CASSIGTSGSHTGELFF.